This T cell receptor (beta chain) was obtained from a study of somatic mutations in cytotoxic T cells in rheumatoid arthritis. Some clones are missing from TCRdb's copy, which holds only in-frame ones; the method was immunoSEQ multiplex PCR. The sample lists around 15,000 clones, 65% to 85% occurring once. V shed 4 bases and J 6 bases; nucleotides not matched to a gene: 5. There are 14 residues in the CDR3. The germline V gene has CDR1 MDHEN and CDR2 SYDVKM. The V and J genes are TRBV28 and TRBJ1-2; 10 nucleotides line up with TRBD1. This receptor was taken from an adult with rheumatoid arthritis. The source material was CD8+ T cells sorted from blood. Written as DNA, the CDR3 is TGTGCCAGCAGTTCGACAGGGGGCGAAAATGGCTACACCTTC. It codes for CASSSTGGENGYTF.